This TCR beta chain is from a study of response to subunit inactivated influenza vaccine. The table lists this clonotype with a few counts. TCRdb analysed the RT-PCR reads with MiXCR anew, one entry per CDR3 protein. The data show hundreds of thousands of distinct CDR3 sequences, about 11% seen once. The same sample was also studied in work on T cells expressing NK-cell markers. That publication notes: 5'RACE template switching with UMIs produced the TCR beta cDNA. In about six donors, dominant NKG2C+ clonotypes were about 1.0-7.5% of CD8+ T cells. A handful of donors showed these clonotypes also leading the CD3+CD56-NKG2C+ fraction. Whether expanded NKG2C+ T cell clones were HCMV-specific remained unclear.

Source: PBMCs from blood, taken on the day of vaccination. This TCR came from a man in his fifties who received an inactivated influenza vaccine.

This CDR3 is CASSLPSGDTQYF. CDR3 nucleotides: TGTGCCAGCAGCTTGCCCTCCGGGGATACGCAGTATTTT. J is TRBJ2-3 and V is TRBV7-2, with unresolved D. Per germline, CDR1 SGHTA and CDR2 FQGNSA. The V and J ends lost 3 bases and 6 bases respectively, with 10 bases between them. The CDR3 is made up of 13 amino acids.